One and the same sample provided the 21 T cell receptor beta chains below, sequenced in a study of cytomegalovirus exposure and HLA in healthy donors. Using immunoSEQ multiplex PCR, the repertoire was profiled, and TCRdb retains in-frame clones only, with some absent. In the table there are more than 85,000 clones, 85% to 95% of which are singletons. Sequenced material: PBMCs. The source is a woman in her late teens or twenties in good health and CMV-seronegative.

V and J are TRBV2 and TRBJ2-7, with 9 bases that match TRBD2. The CDR3 is made up of 16 amino acids. Germline V lookup: CDR1 SNHLY, CDR2 FYNNEI. V shed 11 bases and J 3 bases; nucleotides not matched to a gene: 17. DNA for the CDR3: TGTGCCGGCTCAATCGGCGGGAGGGCATCCATCTACGAGCAGTACTTC. Its translation: CAGSIGGRASIYEQYF.

The genes are TRBV6-6 and TRBJ2-7; D remains unclear. Trimming removed 8 bases from V and 6 bases from J, with 14 bases in between. The CDR3 length is 12 residues. Per germline, CDR1 MNHNY and CDR2 SVGAGI (reference sequence). CDR3 in amino acids: CASGSSAPEQYF. As DNA, the CDR3 is TGTGCCAGCGGTAGCTCGGCCCCCGAGCAGTACTTC.

The chain combines TRBV5-6 with TRBJ1-5; 9 bases map to TRBD1. V trimming: 2 bases; J trimming: 0 bases; junction bases outside the gene matches: 12. Germline V gives CDR1 SGHDT, CDR2 YYEEEE. CDR3 size: 19 residues. CDR3 region: CASSFMPGTGKNSNQPQHF. For the CDR3, the DNA is TGTGCCAGCAGCTTCATGCCCGGGACAGGGAAAAATAGCAATCAGCCCCAGCATTTT.

The rearrangement joins TRBV19 to TRBJ2-3; maybe TRBD2 (6 bases). Trimming removed 4 bases from V and 2 bases from J, with 13 bases in between. In germline, CDR1 is LNHDA, CDR2 SQIVND (reference sequence). This CDR3 is built from 15 residues. For the CDR3, the DNA is TGTGCCAGTAGTAATGGAGGGCCCTACACAGATACGCAGTATTTT. Protein: CASSNGGPYTDTQYF.

CDR3 sequence reads: CSVESPGEIETQYF. CDR3 nucleotide sequence: TGCAGCGTTGAAAGCCCGGGAGAAATAGAGACCCAGTACTTC. The chain couples TRBV29-1 to TRBJ2-5, with a possible D match to TRBD2 (6 bases). The ends were cut back, 2 bases at V and 4 bases at J, with 14 bases in the middle. Germline V gene lookup returns CDR1 SQVTM and CDR2 ANQGSEA. The CDR3 runs 14 residues.

The chain carries TRBV6-5 and TRBJ1-1, with D unresolved. Trimming shortened V by 0 bases and J by 10 bases, and 18 bases separated the two germline ends. CDR1 MNHEY and CDR2 SVGAGI come from the germline V gene. This CDR3 contains 15 residues. For the CDR3, the DNA is TGTGCCAGCAGTTACTCCGCCGACGTGGGCGTGGGAGCTTTCTTT. Amino acids: CASSYSADVGVGAFF.

The rearrangement joins TRBV13 to TRBJ2-7, with TRBD2 matching over 8 bases. CDR1 is PRHDT and CDR2 is FYEKMQ in the germline V gene (reference sequence). CDR3 size: 15 residues. With 2 bases clipped from V and 3 bases from J, the junction kept 6 bases outside the gene matches. This CDR3 reads CASSLLAGLDYEQYF. In DNA, the CDR3 is TGTGCCAGCAGCTTACTAGCGGGCCTCGACTACGAGCAGTACTTC.

The chain links TRBV9 to TRBJ1-4, with TRBD1 identical over 8 bases. The CDR3 is made up of 15 amino acids. CDR1 is SGDLS and CDR2 is YYNGEE in the germline V gene. The J segment lost 8 bases and the V segment lost 4 bases, leaving 10 bases of the junction unmatched. This chain's CDR3 is CASSPAAGGWEKLFF. In DNA form, the CDR3 reads TGTGCCAGCAGCCCCGCTGCAGGGGGCTGGGAAAAACTGTTTTTT.

The V gene is TRBV10-1, the J gene TRBJ2-1; possible D gene TRBD2, 6 bases. V gave up 4 bases and J gave up 0 bases, with 13 bases separating them. Germline V gene sequence: CDR1 WNHNN, CDR2 SYGVQD (reference sequence). CDR3 length: 16 residues. This CDR3 reads CASSAGLRSSYNEQFF. The CDR3 nucleotides are TGCGCCAGCAGTGCGGGACTCCGGAGCTCCTACAATGAGCAGTTCTTC.

V usage is TRBV14 and J usage is TRBJ2-7; D uncertain. CDR1 and CDR2 (germline): SGHDN, FVKESK. CDR3 length: 15 amino acids. Trimming took off 0 bases at V and 0 bases at J, with 9 bases between the two ends. CDR3 coding DNA: TGTGCCAGCAGCCAAGAAAGCACGGGCTCCTACGAGCAGTACTTC. Translation: CASSQESTGSYEQYF.

The V call is TRBV6-6, the J call TRBJ2-7, with 15 bases identical to TRBD2. The ends lost 7 bases at V and 4 bases at J; junction bases unmatched: 5. CDR1 MNHNY and CDR2 SVGAGI come from the germline V gene (reference sequence). This CDR3 is built from 15 residues. In DNA form, the CDR3 reads TGTGCCAGCATCCCAGGGACTAGCGGGGGGTACGAGCAGTACTTC. Its protein product is CASIPGTSGGYEQYF.

This chain connects TRBV9 to TRBJ2-1; no definite D call. The CDR3 length is 13 residues. Trimming removed 1 base at V and 2 bases at J, with 4 bases between. The germline CDR1 and CDR2 sequences are SGDLS and YYNGEE. The CDR3 sequence is CASSVSTYNEQFF. Here the CDR3 DNA reads TGTGCCAGCAGCGTAAGCACCTACAATGAGCAGTTCTTC.

On this clone: The junction does not match germline at one end; this may be a read error. The chain recombines TRBV7-7 with TRBJ2-5, with TRBD2 as a possible D gene (5 bases). The length of the CDR3 is 13 residues. The V gene's germline CDR1 is SSHAT and CDR2 FNYEAQ (reference sequence). The CDR3: CASSRNGGETQYF. The CDR3 DNA is TGTGCTAGCAGCCGTAATGGAGGAGAGACCCAGTACTTC.

The chain uses TRBV6-1 and TRBJ2-3; a possible D gene is TRBD1 (5 bases). V lost 6 bases and J 2 bases, leaving 9 bases between the germline ends. The CDR3 is 13 amino acids. Germline V CDR1 and CDR2: MNHNS, SASEGT. The CDR3 DNA sequence: TGTGCCAGCAGGGGGCGAAACACAGATACGCAGTATTTT. Protein: CASRGRNTDTQYF.

The table lists this clone with a count of one. The chain combines TRBV9 with TRBJ2-1, with 9 bases identical to TRBD2. The CDR3 has 16 residues. Per the germline V gene, CDR1 is SGDLS and CDR2 is YYNGEE. The V segment lost 4 bases and the J segment 4 bases; nucleotides outside the gene matches: 9. DNA of the CDR3: TGTGCCAGCAGCAGAGAGGGACTAGCATCTTACAATGAGCAGTTCTTC. This encodes CASSREGLASYNEQFF.

The chain links TRBV6-5 to TRBJ2-2, with 8 bases fitting TRBD1. Trimming at V came to 6 bases and at J to 3 bases, leaving 6 bases not matched to a gene. Germline V CDR1 and CDR2: MNHEY, SVGAGI. The CDR3 extends over 15 amino acids. The CDR3 sequence: CASRRTGPYTGELFF. Written as DNA, the CDR3 is TGTGCCAGCAGAAGGACAGGGCCTTACACCGGGGAGCTGTTTTTT.

The V and J genes are TRBV19 and TRBJ2-1; 7 bases are shared with TRBD2. Germline CDR1 is LNHDA and CDR2 is SQIVND (reference sequence). The ends lost 6 bases at V and 4 bases at J; junction bases unmatched: 6. This CDR3 is 14 amino acids long. The CDR3 DNA follows: TGTGCCAGTAGGGGGGGGGAAGTATACAATGAGCAGTTCTTC. It codes for CASRGGEVYNEQFF.

This clone appeared a single time. This chain uses TRBV15 with TRBJ1-2; D not certain. Trimming took off 1 base at V and 0 bases at J, with 12 bases between the two ends. Germline V gene data show CDR1 as LNHNV and CDR2 as YYDKDF (reference sequence). The CDR3 runs to 16 residues. The CDR3 here is CATSRALDGTNYGYTF. The CDR3 nucleotides are TGTGCCACCAGCAGAGCCTTGGACGGGACTAACTATGGCTACACCTTC.

The gene calls are TRBV7-9 and TRBJ2-7; D perhaps matches TRBD2 (6 bases). Germline V gene sequence: CDR1 SEHNR, CDR2 FQNEAQ (reference sequence). The CDR3 consists of 13 residues. V lost 10 bases to trimming and J lost 1 base, with 14 bases between them. CDR3 protein: CATIGGWSYEQYF. The CDR3 nucleotides are TGTGCCACCATCGGAGGGTGGTCCTACGAGCAGTACTTC.

This chain links TRBV7-2 with TRBJ2-4; possible D gene TRBD2, 6 bases. V was shortened by 2 bases and J by 0 bases, with 11 bases between the two germline ends. The germline CDR1 and CDR2 sequences are SGHTA and FQGNSA. CDR3 length: 16 amino acids. CDR3 nucleotide sequence: TGTGCCAGCAGCTTATCGGGGGTGTTAGCCAAAAACATTCAGTACTTC. The encoded protein is CASSLSGVLAKNIQYF.

The rearrangement uses TRBV6-1 and TRBJ2-5, with TRBD2 matching over 14 bases. After removal of 4 bases from V and 5 bases from J, the junction contained 0 bases not matched to a gene. Germline loops: CDR1 MNHNS, CDR2 SASEGT. The CDR3 spans 14 residues. The CDR3 spells CASSGLAGGETQYF. The DNA for the CDR3 is TGTGCCAGCAGTGGACTAGCGGGAGGGGAGACCCAGTACTTC.